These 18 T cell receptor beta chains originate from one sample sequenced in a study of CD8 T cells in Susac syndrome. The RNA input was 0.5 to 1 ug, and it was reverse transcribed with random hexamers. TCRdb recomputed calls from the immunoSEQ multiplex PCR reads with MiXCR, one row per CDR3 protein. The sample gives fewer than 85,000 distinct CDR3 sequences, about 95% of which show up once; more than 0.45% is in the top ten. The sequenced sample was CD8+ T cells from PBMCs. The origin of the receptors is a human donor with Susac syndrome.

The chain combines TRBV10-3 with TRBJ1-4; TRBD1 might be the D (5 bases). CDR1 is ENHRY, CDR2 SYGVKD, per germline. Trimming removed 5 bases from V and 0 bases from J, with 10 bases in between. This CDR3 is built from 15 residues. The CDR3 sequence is CAISSGRPTNEKLFF. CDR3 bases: TGTGCCATCAGTTCAGGGAGGCCAACTAATGAAAAACTGTTTTTT.

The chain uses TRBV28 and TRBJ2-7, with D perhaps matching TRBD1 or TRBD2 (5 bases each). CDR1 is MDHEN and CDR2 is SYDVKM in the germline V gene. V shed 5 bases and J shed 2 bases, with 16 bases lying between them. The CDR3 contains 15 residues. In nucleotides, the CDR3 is TGTGCCAGCAGTCGGGGCCGGGGCGTAGCCTACGAGCAGTACTTC. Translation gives CASSRGRGVAYEQYF.

The DNA of the CDR3 is TGTGCCAGCAGCCCCTGGGAGGGGTGGGCCGGGGAGCTGTTTTTT. Residues: CASSPWEGWAGELFF. The chain uses TRBV9 and TRBJ2-2; TRBD2 agrees at 7 bases. J lost 6 bases, V lost 4 bases, and 9 bases had no gene match. This CDR3 contains 15 residues. In germline, CDR1 is SGDLS, CDR2 YYNGEE.

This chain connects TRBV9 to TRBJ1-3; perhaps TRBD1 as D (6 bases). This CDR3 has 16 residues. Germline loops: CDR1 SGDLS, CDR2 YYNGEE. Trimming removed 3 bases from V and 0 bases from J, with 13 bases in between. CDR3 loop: CASSEGRGYSGNTIYF. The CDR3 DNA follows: TGTGCCAGCAGCGAGGGCAGGGGATACTCTGGAAACACCATATATTTT.

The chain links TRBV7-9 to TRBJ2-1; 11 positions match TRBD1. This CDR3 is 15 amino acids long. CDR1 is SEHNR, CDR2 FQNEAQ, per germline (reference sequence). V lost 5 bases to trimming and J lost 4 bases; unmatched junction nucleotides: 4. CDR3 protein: CASSGGQGVYNEQFF. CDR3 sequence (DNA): TGTGCCAGCAGCGGGGGACAGGGGGTTTACAATGAGCAGTTCTTC.

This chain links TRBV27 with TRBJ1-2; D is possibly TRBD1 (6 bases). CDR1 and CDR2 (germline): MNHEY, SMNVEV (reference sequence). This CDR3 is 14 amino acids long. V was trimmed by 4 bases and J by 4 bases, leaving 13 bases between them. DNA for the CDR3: TGTGCCAGCAGTTCAGGGGTGCTCGGCTATGGCTACACCTTC. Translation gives CASSSGVLGYGYTF.

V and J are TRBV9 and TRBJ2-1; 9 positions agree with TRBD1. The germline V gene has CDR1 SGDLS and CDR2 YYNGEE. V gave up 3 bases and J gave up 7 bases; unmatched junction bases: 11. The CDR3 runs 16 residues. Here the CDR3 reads CASSAWGQGVGNEQFF. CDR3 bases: TGTGCCAGCAGCGCATGGGGACAGGGTGTGGGTAATGAGCAGTTCTTC. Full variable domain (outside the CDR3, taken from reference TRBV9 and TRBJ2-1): DSGVTQTPKHLITATGQRVTLRCSPRSGDLSVYWYQQSLDQGLQFLIQYYNGEERAKGNILERFSAQQFPDLHSELNLSSLELGDSALYFCASSAWGQGVGNEQFFGPGTRLTVL.

CDR3 residues: CASSWVFREDYNEQFF. The CDR3 nucleotides read TGTGCCAGCAGCTGGGTCTTTCGGGAGGATTACAATGAGCAGTTCTTC. This sequence joins TRBV7-9 and TRBJ2-1; 7 positions agree with TRBD2. V trimming: 4 bases; J trimming: 4 bases; junction bases outside the gene matches: 10. There are 16 residues in the CDR3. CDR1 SEHNR and CDR2 FQNEAQ come from the germline V gene (reference sequence).

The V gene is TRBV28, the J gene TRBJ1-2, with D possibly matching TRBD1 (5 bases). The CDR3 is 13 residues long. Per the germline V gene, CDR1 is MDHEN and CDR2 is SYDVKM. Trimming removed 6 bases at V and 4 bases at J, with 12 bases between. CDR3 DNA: TGTGCCAGCAGCTACCGTGGGGGCTATGGCTACACCTTC. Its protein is CASSYRGGYGYTF.

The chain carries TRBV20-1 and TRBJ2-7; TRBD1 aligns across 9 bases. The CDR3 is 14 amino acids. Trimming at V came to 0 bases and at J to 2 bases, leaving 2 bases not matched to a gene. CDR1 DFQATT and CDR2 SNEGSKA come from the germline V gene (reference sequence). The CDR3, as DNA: TGCAGTGCTAGAGAAGGGACAGGGACCTACGAGCAGTACTTC. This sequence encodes CSAREGTGTYEQYF.

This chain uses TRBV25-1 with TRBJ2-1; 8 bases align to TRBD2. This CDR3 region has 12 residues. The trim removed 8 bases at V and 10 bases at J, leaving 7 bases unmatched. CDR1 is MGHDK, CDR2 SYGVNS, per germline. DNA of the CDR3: TGTGCCAGCGGGGCGGGAGGTTGGGAGCAGTTCTTC. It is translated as CASGAGGWEQFF.

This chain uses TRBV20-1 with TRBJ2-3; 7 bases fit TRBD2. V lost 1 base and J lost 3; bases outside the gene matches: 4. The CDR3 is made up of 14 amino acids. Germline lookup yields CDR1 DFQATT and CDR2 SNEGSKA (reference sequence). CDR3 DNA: TGCAGTGCTAGAGCTACTAGCGTAACAGATACGCAGTATTTT. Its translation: CSARATSVTDTQYF.

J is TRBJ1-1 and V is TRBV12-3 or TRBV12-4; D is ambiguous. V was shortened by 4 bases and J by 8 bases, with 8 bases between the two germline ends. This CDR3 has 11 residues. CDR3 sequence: CASSSTAEAFF. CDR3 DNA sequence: TGTGCCAGCAGTTCGACTGCCGAAGCTTTCTTT.

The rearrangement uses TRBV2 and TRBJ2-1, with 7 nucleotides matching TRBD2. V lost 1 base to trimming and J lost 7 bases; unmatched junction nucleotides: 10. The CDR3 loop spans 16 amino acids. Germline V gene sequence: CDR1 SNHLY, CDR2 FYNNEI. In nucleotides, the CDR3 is TGTGCCAGCAGTGAAGTGGATTGGGAGGGAGGGAATGAGCAGTTCTTC. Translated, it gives CASSEVDWEGGNEQFF.

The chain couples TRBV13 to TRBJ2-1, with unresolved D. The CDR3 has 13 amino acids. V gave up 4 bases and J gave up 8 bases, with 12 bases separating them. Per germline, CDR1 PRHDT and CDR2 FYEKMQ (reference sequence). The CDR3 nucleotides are TGTGCCAGCAGCTCGGACCTGGGGTATGAGCAGTTCTTC. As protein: CASSSDLGYEQFF.

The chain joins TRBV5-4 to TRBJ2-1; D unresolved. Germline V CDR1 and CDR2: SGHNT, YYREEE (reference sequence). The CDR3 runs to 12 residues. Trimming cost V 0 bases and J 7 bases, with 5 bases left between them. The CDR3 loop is CASSLGQNEQFF. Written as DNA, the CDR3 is TGTGCCAGCAGCTTGGGGCAAAATGAGCAGTTCTTC.

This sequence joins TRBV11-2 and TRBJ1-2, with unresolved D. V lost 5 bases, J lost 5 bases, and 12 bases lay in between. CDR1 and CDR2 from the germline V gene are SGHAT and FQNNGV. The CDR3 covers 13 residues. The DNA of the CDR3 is TGTGCCAGCAGCCCTTATGGCCCTTATGGCTACACCTTC. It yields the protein CASSPYGPYGYTF.

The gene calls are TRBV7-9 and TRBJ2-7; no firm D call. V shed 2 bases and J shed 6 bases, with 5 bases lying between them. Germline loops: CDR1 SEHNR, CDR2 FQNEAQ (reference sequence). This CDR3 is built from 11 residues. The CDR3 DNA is TGTGCCAGCAGCTTAATGGGCGAGCAGTACTTC. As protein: CASSLMGEQYF.